Each of the 26 T cell receptor beta chains below was sequenced from the same sample in a study of blood T cells in healthy people across ages. Alongside a J-beta primer mix, a sample-barcoded 5' primer served in a second PCR lasting about 6 to 12 cycles. TCRdb called the 5' RACE reads again in MiXCR, with one record for every CDR3 protein. This sample has under 2 million distinct CDR3 sequences, with around 36% found just once. Sequencing used blood. The receptors here all came from a woman under 40 in good health.

This clonotype was observed a few times. The V and J genes are TRBV6-2 or TRBV6-3 and TRBJ1-4; D uncertain. Germline CDR1 reads MNHEY; CDR2 reads SVGEGT. This CDR3 spans 13 amino acids. Trimming pared 9 bases from V and 13 bases from J, leaving 21 bases between. The CDR3 loop reads CASQIESSLGLFF. As DNA, the CDR3 is TGTGCCAGTCAAATCGAGTCTTCTCTAGGACTGTTTTTT.

Concerning this clonotype itself: Germline is not matched at one junction end, which may reflect a read error. This chain connects TRBV9 to TRBJ2-2; TRBD2 agrees at 8 bases. This CDR3 contains 13 residues. Per the germline V gene, CDR1 is SGDLS and CDR2 is YYNGEE. CDR3 nucleotide sequence: TGTGTCAGCGGTAGCGGGGACACCGGGGAGCTGTTTTTT. Protein: CVSGSGDTGELFF.

The gene calls are TRBV2 and TRBJ2-7; perhaps D is TRBD1 or TRBD2 (5 bases each). V lost 8 bases, J lost 7 bases, and 9 bases lay in between. Germline assignment: CDR1 SNHLY and CDR2 FYNNEI. The CDR3 loop spans 10 amino acids. CDR3: CASHGGEQYF. The CDR3 coding sequence is TGTGCCAGCCATGGGGGAGAGCAGTACTTC.

V is TRBV5-1 and J is TRBJ1-5, with unresolved D. V lost 0 bases, J lost 11 bases, and 18 bases lay in between. The CDR3 runs to 15 residues. From germline, CDR1 is SGHRS and CDR2 YFSETQ. In DNA, the CDR3 is TGCGCCAGCAGCTTGGCCCCAGGAGGTGAGAACGCCCAGCATTTT. Amino acids: CASSLAPGGENAQHF.

The table lists this clonotype with a few counts. This rearrangement joins TRBV5-1 to TRBJ2-3; 10 positions match TRBD2. Germline CDR1 and CDR2: SGHRS and YFSETQ. CDR3 length equals 15 residues. With V trimmed by 4 bases and J by 5 bases, 7 bases remained unmatched. The CDR3 nucleotides read TGCGCCAGCAGCGGAGGAGCGGGGGGGCAAGATACGCAGTATTTT. The encoded protein is CASSGGAGGQDTQYF.

The rearrangement links TRBV4-2 to TRBJ1-1, with a tentative D call TRBD1 (6 bases). Trimming took 0 bases from V and 1 from J, leaving 15 bases between them. The CDR3 sequence is 17 residues long. CDR1 is LGHNA and CDR2 is YNFKEQ in the germline V gene. CDR3 DNA: TGTGCCAGCAGCCAAGATGGGCAGGGGTTCGGGAACACTGAAGCTTTCTTT. Translation gives CASSQDGQGFGNTEAFF.

J is TRBJ2-5 and V is TRBV20-1, with 16 positions matching TRBD2. J lost 5 bases, V lost 6 bases, and 12 bases had no gene match. The length of the CDR3 is 17 residues. Germline assignment: CDR1 DFQATT and CDR2 SNEGSKA (reference sequence). The CDR3 coding sequence is TGCAGTGCCACCGGGACTAGCGGGAGGGAAGCGGCCGAGACCCAGTACTTC. It specifies CSATGTSGREAAETQYF.

There are many counts of this clonotype. The chain recombines TRBV20-1 with TRBJ2-1; 8 bases are shared with TRBD1. Germline CDR1 is DFQATT and CDR2 is SNEGSKA (reference sequence). V shed 3 bases, J shed 12 bases, and the junction held 13 bases outside the gene matches. This CDR3 has 14 amino acids. The DNA for the CDR3 is TGCAGTGCTAGGGGGGCGACAGGGGAGCGGGTGCAGTTCTTC. Its translation is CSARGATGERVQFF.

This chain uses TRBV5-1 with TRBJ2-1; 9 nucleotides match TRBD1. The germline V gene has CDR1 SGHRS and CDR2 YFSETQ. J lost 8 bases, V lost 0 bases, and 6 bases had no gene match. The length of the CDR3 is 15 residues. This chain's CDR3 is CASSLDTGGNYEQFF. CDR3 in DNA: TGCGCCAGCAGCTTGGATACAGGGGGCAACTATGAGCAGTTCTTC. Full variable domain (remainder filled in from reference TRBV5-1 and TRBJ2-1): KAGVTQTPRYLIKTRGQQVTLSCSPISGHRSVSWYQQTPGQGLQFLFEYFSETQRNKGNFPGRFSGRQFSNSRSEMNVSTLELGDSALYLCASSLDTGGNYEQFFGPGTRLTVL.

This clonotype was counted many times. One end of the junction varies from germline; a read error may be responsible. The chain recombines TRBV5-1 with TRBJ1-1; D gene uncertain. The germline CDR1 and CDR2 sequences are SGHRS and YFSETQ. The length of the CDR3 is 11 residues. CDR3 in DNA: TGTGCCAGCAGGATGAACACTGAAGCTTTCTTT. The encoded protein is CASRMNTEAFF. Full variable domain (rest looked up from reference TRBV5-1 and TRBJ1-1): KAGVTQTPRYLIKTRGQQVTLSCSPISGHRSVSWYQQTPGQGLQFLFEYFSETQRNKGNFPGRFSGRQFSNSRSEMNVSTLELGDSALYLCASRMNTEAFFGQGTRLTVV.

This clonotype was counted a few times. The chain uses TRBV5-5 and TRBJ1-5; TRBD1 matches at 7 bases. The J segment lost 0 bases and the V segment lost 2 bases, leaving 8 bases of the junction unmatched. From germline, CDR1 is SGHKS and CDR2 YYEKEE (reference sequence). This CDR3 region has 17 residues. CDR3 in DNA: TGTGCCAGCAGCTTTAGCGGACAGGTATCTAGCAATCAGCCCCAGCATTTT. Translating it yields CASSFSGQVSSNQPQHF.

This clonotype has just a few counts. The chain uses TRBV28 and TRBJ1-5; D is unclear. The CDR3 runs to 17 residues. The V end lost 3 bases, the J end lost 1 base, and 16 bases lay between the germline ends. Germline V lookup: CDR1 MDHEN, CDR2 SYDVKM. This CDR3 is CASSFAGGFLSNQPQHF. DNA for the CDR3: TGTGCCAGCAGTTTCGCAGGTGGTTTTCTGAGCAATCAGCCCCAGCATTTT.

V gene TRBV27 combines with J gene TRBJ2-7, with D hard to call. Per germline, CDR1 MNHEY and CDR2 SMNVEV (reference sequence). V was clipped by 3 bases and J by 0 bases, with 12 bases between them. This CDR3 has 15 amino acids. CDR3 sequence: CASSFLGTFSYEQYF. The CDR3 bases are TGTGCCAGCAGTTTCCTCGGAACTTTCTCCTACGAGCAGTACTTC.

V gene TRBV5-1 combines with J gene TRBJ2-5, with 10 bases that match TRBD1. The CDR3 is 16 residues long. Germline CDR1 SGHRS, CDR2 YFSETQ. Trimming at V came to 0 bases and at J to 1 base, leaving 3 bases not matched to a gene. The CDR3 sequence is CASSLEGQGIQETQYF. For the CDR3, the DNA is TGCGCCAGCAGCTTGGAGGGACAGGGGATCCAAGAGACCCAGTACTTC.

The chain joins TRBV6-6 to TRBJ2-5, with TRBD2 matching over 10 bases. After removal of 2 bases from V and 6 bases from J, the junction contained 12 bases not matched to a gene. The germline gives CDR1 MNHNY, CDR2 SVGAGI (reference sequence). The CDR3 is 17 amino acids. The DNA of the CDR3 is TGTGCCAGCAGTTACAGACCTGTTGGAGCGGGAGGGCAGACCCAGTACTTC. Protein sequence: CASSYRPVGAGGQTQYF.

J is TRBJ2-7 and V is TRBV27; D is unclear. There are 13 residues in the CDR3. V dropped 11 bases and J dropped 1 base, with 15 bases sitting between them. Germline CDR1 and CDR2: MNHEY and SMNVEV (reference sequence). The CDR3 DNA reads TGTGCCGGCATTTCAACAAGGTCCTACGAGCAGTACTTC. This sequence encodes CAGISTRSYEQYF.

This chain uses TRBV11-2 with TRBJ2-5; 7 bases are a match to TRBD2. TRBJ2-7 explains the end of the DNA better; the J call may be wrong. The CDR3 covers 17 residues. Germline V lookup: CDR1 SGHAT, CDR2 FQNNGV. CDR3 sequence: CASSLELAFGSVYEQYF. In DNA form, the CDR3 reads TGTGCCAGCAGCTTAGAACTAGCGTTCGGATCCGTTTACGAGCAGTACTTC.

V and J are TRBV20-1 and TRBJ2-2; 9 bases match TRBD2. The CDR3 contains 14 residues. Germline trimming cut 3 bases from V and 7 bases from J; bases unmatched to any gene: 6. In germline, CDR1 is DFQATT, CDR2 SNEGSKA (reference sequence). The CDR3 sequence: CSARERGEVGELFF. The CDR3 DNA sequence: TGCAGTGCTAGGGAGCGGGGGGAAGTCGGGGAGCTGTTTTTT.

This clonotype was seen just once. The chain joins TRBV20-1 to TRBJ2-1; the match to TRBD2 covers 7 bases. The CDR3 contains 14 residues. Germline V gives CDR1 DFQATT, CDR2 SNEGSKA (reference sequence). The CDR3 region is CSANSGRLREEQFF. CDR3 nucleotides: TGCAGCGCGAATAGCGGGCGTCTCCGCGAGGAGCAGTTCTTC.

This chain uses TRBV6-1 with TRBJ2-7; 11 nucleotides align to TRBD1. The CDR3 is 15 amino acids. After removal of 6 bases from V and 1 base from J, the junction contained 5 bases not matched to a gene. In germline, CDR1 is MNHNS, CDR2 SASEGT. CDR3 nucleotide sequence: TGTGCCAGCAGACGGGACAGGGGGTCGTCCTACGAGCAGTACTTC. It translates to CASRRDRGSSYEQYF.

This clonotype was counted a few times. This chain uses TRBV20-1 with TRBJ2-3, with unresolved D. CDR1 DFQATT and CDR2 SNEGSKA come from the germline V gene (reference sequence). The length of the CDR3 is 13 residues. V lost 1 base, J lost 4 bases, and 9 bases lay in between. CDR3 nucleotide sequence: TGCAGTGCTAGAGTAAACAGCTCAGATACGCAGTATTTT. As protein: CSARVNSSDTQYF.

The chain links TRBV20-1 to TRBJ2-3, with 13 positions matching TRBD2. Germline assignment: CDR1 DFQATT and CDR2 SNEGSKA (reference sequence). The trim removed 6 bases at V and 3 bases at J, leaving 12 bases unmatched. This CDR3 has 17 residues. Here the CDR3 reads CSARSPWTSGSTDTQYF. Here the CDR3 DNA reads TGCAGTGCCAGGTCCCCCTGGACTAGCGGGAGTACAGATACGCAGTATTTT.

A few counts support this clonotype. The chain couples TRBV20-1 to TRBJ2-7, with 13 bases aligning to TRBD2. With 4 bases clipped from V and 4 bases from J, the junction kept 4 bases outside the gene matches. Germline V gene lookup returns CDR1 DFQATT and CDR2 SNEGSKA (reference sequence). The CDR3 length is 14 residues. CDR3 protein: CSAKGLAGQYEQYF. The CDR3 DNA reads as TGCAGTGCTAAGGGACTAGCGGGGCAGTACGAGCAGTACTTC.

This clonotype was found a few times. J is TRBJ2-7 and V is TRBV27; perhaps TRBD2 as D (5 bases). The germline gives CDR1 MNHEY, CDR2 SMNVEV (reference sequence). V was pared by 0 bases and J by 2 bases, with 11 bases between. The CDR3 is made up of 15 amino acids. CDR3 DNA sequence: TGTGCCAGCAGTTTATCGATCGCCGGGACCTACGAGCAGTACTTC. It is translated as CASSLSIAGTYEQYF.

This clonotype was seen repeatedly, ten times or more. The gene calls are TRBV4-1 and TRBJ2-7, with D tentatively TRBD1 (6 bases). CDR1 MGHRA and CDR2 YSYEKL come from the germline V gene. The V and J ends lost 1 base and 1 base respectively, with 11 bases between them. The CDR3 covers 15 residues. The CDR3: CASSQVYGTSYEQYF. For the CDR3, the DNA is TGCGCCAGCAGCCAAGTGTACGGGACATCCTACGAGCAGTACTTC.

This clonotype was counted between two and nine times. The V and J genes are TRBV7-9 and TRBJ2-1; 8 nucleotides agree with TRBD1. The CDR3 runs to 18 residues. The germline gives CDR1 SEHNR, CDR2 FQNEAQ (reference sequence). After removal of 5 bases from V and 2 bases from J, the junction contained 14 bases not matched to a gene. Here the CDR3 DNA reads TGTGCCAGCAGCCCCGGGTTGGGGACAGGACAGACCTACAATGAGCAGTTCTTC. Protein sequence: CASSPGLGTGQTYNEQFF.